The source of this T cell receptor beta chain is a study of CD8 T cells in Susac syndrome. FACS was used to enrich TEMRA cells, whereas the CD8+ and CD4+ T cells were obtained by negative isolation. CDR1 and CDR2 (germline): SGHVS, FQNEAQ. This CDR3 has 15 residues. The V gene lost 5 bases and the J gene lost 1 base, with 14 bases spanning the gap. Roughly 0.5 to 1 ug RNA was reverse transcribed with random hexamers. An immunoSEQ multiplex PCR generated amplified TCR beta CDR3 products spanning 54 Vbeta and 13 Jbeta. TCRdb re-analysed the immunoSEQ multiplex PCR reads in MiXCR, keeping a single row per CDR3 protein. This sample has around 190,000 distinct CDR3 sequences, with under 95% found just once.

This sequence originates from a human donor in good health. Sequenced input: CD4+ T cells from PBMCs. The chain links TRBV7-8 to TRBJ1-2; the D is unclear. The CDR3 is CASSTGKQINYGYTF. CDR3 nucleotide sequence: TGTGCCAGCAGCACCGGAAAGCAAATTAACTATGGCTACACCTTC.